Listed here are 26 T cell receptor beta chains from one sample, sequenced in a study of T-cell reconstitution after alpha-beta-depleted transplantation in children. As it was prepared, the TCRbeta library received unique molecular identifiers. TCRdb reprocessed the PCR reads with MiXCR, giving one entry per CDR3 protein. The sample records a few hundred thousand distinct CDR3 sequences, around 19% being singletons. This material consisted of PBMCs from the stem cell graft donor, taken from the stem cell graft. These receptors came from a human donor who donated a stem cell graft to a child with acute lymphoblastic leukemia.

The chain carries TRBV5-1 and TRBJ2-5, with D possibly being TRBD2 (7 bases). This CDR3 is built from 15 residues. Germline V CDR1 and CDR2: SGHRS, YFSETQ. The germline V and J ends were trimmed by 4 bases and 3 bases, with 16 bases remaining between them. The CDR3 bases are TGCGCCAGCAGCCCGGAGGGGGGGAGGAAAGAGACCCAGTACTTC. It yields the protein CASSPEGGRKETQYF.

This rearrangement joins TRBV11-2 to TRBJ1-1; tentative D call: TRBD1 (5 bases). This CDR3 comprises 12 residues. The germline V gene encodes CDR1 SGHAT and CDR2 FQNNGV. V gave up 9 bases and J gave up 12 bases, with 20 bases separating them. The CDR3 DNA is TGTGCCAGAAGATTCGACCGGGGGAAGTCTTTCTTT. Its protein product is CARRFDRGKSFF.

The chain links TRBV20-1 to TRBJ2-7; 8 bases are shared with TRBD1. In germline, CDR1 is DFQATT, CDR2 SNEGSKA (reference sequence). CDR3 length: 13 residues. V lost 7 bases and J lost 6; bases outside the gene matches: 11. The CDR3 loop reads CSGGTGTSREQYF. CDR3 nucleotide sequence: TGCAGTGGAGGGACAGGCACCAGTCGCGAGCAGTACTTC.

This clonotype was found a few times. The V gene is TRBV14, the J gene TRBJ2-3; D is undetermined. The V and J ends lost 6 bases and 5 bases respectively, with 12 bases between them. The CDR3 sequence is 13 residues long. From germline, CDR1 is SGHDN and CDR2 FVKESK. This CDR3 is CASREESEDTQYF. The CDR3 bases are TGTGCCAGCAGGGAAGAGTCGGAAGATACGCAGTATTTT.

This clonotype came up a few times. The chain combines TRBV25-1 with TRBJ2-3; D is unclear. Germline-derived CDR1 and CDR2 are MGHDK and SYGVNS. V lost 8 bases, J lost 2 bases, and 14 bases lay in between. There are 14 residues in the CDR3. The CDR3 sequence: CASATSLVTDTQYF. In DNA, the CDR3 is TGTGCCAGCGCGACTTCTCTCGTCACAGATACGCAGTATTTT.

The chain couples TRBV5-1 to TRBJ1-5; D unresolved. Trimming took off 6 bases at V and 4 bases at J, with 20 bases between the two ends. In germline, CDR1 is SGHRS, CDR2 YFSETQ. CDR3 length: 16 residues. CDR3 coding DNA: TGCGCCAGCACCCGGGGAGGGCAGCGCGTTAATCAGCCCCAGCATTTT. This gives the protein CASTRGGQRVNQPQHF.

There are many counts of this clonotype. The rearrangement uses TRBV29-1 and TRBJ2-1, with D maybe TRBD2 (6 bases). Germline V gene sequence: CDR1 SQVTM, CDR2 ANQGSEA. V was pared by 8 bases and J by 2 bases, with 13 bases between. The CDR3 has 13 residues. The CDR3 coding sequence is TGCAGCCATCGGGACTTTACCTACAATGAGCAGTTCTTC. Residues: CSHRDFTYNEQFF.

The chain combines TRBV7-9 with TRBJ2-7; no clear D. CDR3 length: 14 residues. Germline CDR1 reads SEHNR; CDR2 reads FQNEAQ (reference sequence). The germline V and J ends were trimmed by 5 bases and 1 base, with 12 bases remaining between them. CDR3 nucleotide sequence: TGTGCCAGCAGCCCCCAGGCACGGTCCTACGAGCAGTACTTC. It encodes CASSPQARSYEQYF.

The chain is built from TRBV12-3 or TRBV12-4 and TRBJ2-2; 7 bases are shared with TRBD1. Losses at the gene ends were 5 bases for V and 6 bases for J; bases not matched to a gene: 6. This CDR3 is 14 amino acids long. The CDR3 here is CASSPGQAAGELFF. The DNA of the CDR3 is TGTGCCAGCAGTCCAGGACAGGCGGCCGGGGAGCTGTTTTTT.

The chain is built from TRBV12-3 or TRBV12-4 and TRBJ2-1; no clear D. Trimming shortened V by 8 bases and J by 3 bases, and 14 bases separated the two germline ends. This CDR3 spans 14 amino acids. The CDR3 DNA sequence: TGTGCCAGCGGGATGTCGGATTTCTACAATGAGCAGTTCTTC. Translation gives CASGMSDFYNEQFF.

In this sample, this clonotype turned up a few times. The genes are TRBV5-1 and TRBJ1-2; D remains unclear. From germline, CDR1 is SGHRS and CDR2 YFSETQ. Trimming left V 3 bases short and J 2 bases short, with 14 bases between. The CDR3 is made up of 15 amino acids. In DNA, the CDR3 is TGCGCCAGCAGCTCCGTCCCTAGGGCCAACTATGGCTACACCTTC. Translating it yields CASSSVPRANYGYTF.

Written as DNA, the CDR3 is TGTGCCAGCAGCTCGGGGTCCTCACTAGCGGGAGGGGGATACAATGAGCAGTTCTTC. It yields the protein CASSSGSSLAGGGYNEQFF. The J gene is TRBJ2-1, the V gene TRBV7-7, with TRBD2 identical over 13 bases. This CDR3 comprises 19 residues. The germline gives CDR1 SSHAT, CDR2 FNYEAQ (reference sequence). Unmatched junction bases numbered 13, after V lost 4 bases and J lost 4 bases.

V is TRBV10-3 and J is TRBJ2-2; no clear D gene. Trimming cost V 0 bases and J 5 bases, with 4 bases left between them. The CDR3 runs 13 residues. Germline lookup yields CDR1 ENHRY and CDR2 SYGVKD. The CDR3 is CAISESETGELFF. The CDR3 nucleotides are TGTGCCATCAGTGAGTCGGAAACCGGGGAGCTGTTTTTT.

The chain is built from TRBV5-1 and TRBJ1-1; D is uncertain. CDR3 length: 16 residues. Germline assignment: CDR1 SGHRS and CDR2 YFSETQ. Trimming cost V 0 bases and J 1 base, with 13 bases left between them. The CDR3 sequence is CASSLEPHNSNTEAFF. The CDR3 DNA sequence: TGCGCCAGCAGCTTGGAGCCACACAACTCGAACACTGAAGCTTTCTTT.

The chain has TRBV20-1 and TRBJ2-1, with D tentatively TRBD1 (5 bases). The germline V gene has CDR1 DFQATT and CDR2 SNEGSKA (reference sequence). There are 13 residues in the CDR3. Trimming stripped 3 bases from V and 3 bases from J, with 9 bases between. CDR3 bases: TGCAGTGCTAGGGTGACAGTCTACAATGAGCAGTTCTTC. This encodes CSARVTVYNEQFF.

This clonotype was seen at least ten times. The chain recombines TRBV9 with TRBJ2-1; 15 positions agree with TRBD2. The junction had 4 bases not matched to a gene; V was cut back by 4 bases and J by 5 bases. The CDR3 length is 16 residues. Germline CDR1 SGDLS, CDR2 YYNGEE. The CDR3 loop reads CASSSWTSGRDNEQFF. CDR3 DNA: TGTGCCAGCAGCTCCTGGACTAGCGGGAGGGACAATGAGCAGTTCTTC.

The chain joins TRBV10-3 to TRBJ2-7; no firm D call. The CDR3 consists of 16 residues. Germline CDR1 is ENHRY and CDR2 is SYGVKD. V was cut by 1 base and J by 0 bases, with 13 bases left in between. As DNA, the CDR3 is TGTGCCATCAGTGAGTTACGGCTCTCTGACTCCTACGAGCAGTACTTC. Protein product: CAISELRLSDSYEQYF.

The V call is TRBV10-3, the J call TRBJ1-1; D is perhaps TRBD1 (6 bases). The ends were cut back, 3 bases at V and 1 base at J, with 12 bases in the middle. This CDR3 spans 15 amino acids. CDR1 ENHRY and CDR2 SYGVKD come from the germline V gene. The CDR3 reads CAISEQGMENTEAFF. The CDR3 region has the DNA TGTGCCATCAGTGAACAGGGAATGGAGAACACTGAAGCTTTCTTT.

The CDR3, as DNA: TGCAGCGTTGACGGACAGGGCGTGGAAGAGCAGTACTTC. Translation gives CSVDGQGVEEQYF. This chain uses TRBV29-1 with TRBJ2-7, with 8 bases aligning to TRBD1. The germline CDR1 and CDR2 sequences are SQVTM and ANQGSEA. This CDR3 has 13 residues. The ends lost 3 bases at V and 7 bases at J; junction bases unmatched: 8.

In this sample, this clonotype turned up a few times. The chain recombines TRBV20-1 with TRBJ2-4; TRBD2 matches at 10 bases. Losses at the gene ends were 5 bases for V and 7 bases for J; bases not matched to a gene: 8. Looked up from germline, CDR1 is DFQATT and CDR2 is SNEGSKA (reference sequence). The CDR3 runs 14 residues. The CDR3 sequence: CSAWSGRAGNIQYF. The CDR3 DNA sequence: TGCAGTGCTTGGAGCGGGAGGGCCGGGAACATTCAGTACTTC.

The V and J genes are TRBV25-1 and TRBJ2-3, with D maybe TRBD1 (5 bases). Trimming took off 5 bases at V and 2 bases at J, with 14 bases between the two ends. Germline assignment: CDR1 MGHDK and CDR2 SYGVNS. CDR3 length: 15 amino acids. The CDR3 sequence: CASSTFLTVTDTQYF. The CDR3 coding sequence is TGTGCCAGCAGTACTTTCTTGACAGTCACAGATACGCAGTATTTT.

This clonotype was counted only a few times. The gene calls are TRBV2 and TRBJ2-5; 11 nucleotides align to TRBD2. J gave up 5 bases and V 4 bases, and 9 bases lay outside the gene matches. The germline gives CDR1 SNHLY, CDR2 FYNNEI. There are 16 residues in the CDR3. This chain's CDR3 is CASSANGLAGRETQYF. As DNA, the CDR3 is TGTGCCAGCAGTGCGAATGGACTAGCGGGTCGGGAGACCCAGTACTTC.

This clonotype came up a few times. This sequence joins TRBV12-3 or TRBV12-4 and TRBJ1-1; 7 bases line up with TRBD1. V was pared by 3 bases and J by 1 base, with 8 bases of the junction left unmatched. The CDR3 is 16 residues long. Here the CDR3 DNA reads TGTGCCAGCAGTTTGGGGGGGACAGTGTCGAACACTGAAGCTTTCTTT. This gives the protein CASSLGGTVSNTEAFF.

The DNA for the CDR3 is TGCGCCAGCAGGGACAGTAAAGGAGACGCTTTCTTT. Translating gives CASRDSKGDAFF. The chain employs TRBV10-2 and TRBJ1-1, with D possibly matching TRBD1 (6 bases). CDR3 length: 12 residues. The V gene lost 6 bases and the J gene lost 11 bases, with 16 bases spanning the gap. CDR1 and CDR2 (germline): WSHSY, SAAADI.

V usage is TRBV27 and J usage is TRBJ1-4, with D perhaps TRBD1 (5 bases). This CDR3 spans 14 amino acids. V was trimmed by 4 bases and J by 8 bases, leaving 14 bases between them. Germline V CDR1 and CDR2: MNHEY, SMNVEV (reference sequence). CDR3 region: CASSWVQGGEKLFF. The CDR3 DNA reads TGTGCCAGCAGTTGGGTCCAGGGAGGAGAAAAACTGTTTTTT.

This clonotype was found a few times. The rearrangement links TRBV15 to TRBJ1-1, with D possibly TRBD1 on 5 matching bases. This CDR3 has 14 amino acids. The V gene's germline CDR1 is LNHNV and CDR2 YYDKDF (reference sequence). Trimming pared 0 bases from V and 4 bases from J, leaving 9 bases between. The CDR3 region is CATSRDREGTEAFF. As DNA, the CDR3 is TGTGCCACCAGCAGAGACAGGGAGGGCACTGAAGCTTTCTTT.